The next 10 T cell receptor beta chains were all read from a single sample in a study of brain T cells in children with intractable seizures. Libraries were prepared by immunoSEQ multiplex PCR; TCRdb keeps only in-frame clonotypes and omits some of them. The sample lists about 340,000 clones, over 90% occurring once. Time point: blood from clinic visit 5 months post-surgery; TSC patient then seizure free. The source material was peripheral blood, sampled roughly 5 months after surgery. The receptors stem from a boy in the first two years of life with tuberous sclerosis and intractable seizures.

This chain connects TRBV6-5 to TRBJ1-3, with D uncertain. Germline V gene sequence: CDR1 MNHEY, CDR2 SVGAGI. Trimming removed 5 bases at V and 3 bases at J, with 5 bases between. The CDR3 covers 12 residues. DNA for the CDR3: TGTGCCAGCAGTAGTGATGGAAACACCATATATTTT. It yields the protein CASSSDGNTIYF.

This chain links TRBV19 with TRBJ1-1; a weak D match, TRBD1 (6 bases). V shed 5 bases and J shed 1 base, with 14 bases lying between them. Germline values: CDR1 LNHDA, CDR2 SQIVND (reference sequence). The CDR3 covers 15 residues. The CDR3 DNA follows: TGTGCCAGTAGTCGTCAGGGGTCAGGGAACACTGAAGCTTTCTTT. Amino acids: CASSRQGSGNTEAFF.

Here the CDR3 reads CASSIWDSTIGDEKLFF. CDR3 nucleotide sequence: TGCGCCAGCAGCATTTGGGACAGCACCATTGGCGATGAAAAACTGTTTTTT. The V gene is TRBV5-1, the J gene TRBJ1-4; TRBD1 matches at 7 bases. CDR3 size: 17 residues. After removal of 4 bases from V and 6 bases from J, the junction contained 15 bases not matched to a gene. Germline V gives CDR1 SGHRS, CDR2 YFSETQ.

The chain recombines TRBV18 with TRBJ1-1; no firm D call. The CDR3 runs to 13 residues. V shed 3 bases and J shed 5 bases, with 10 bases lying between them. Per germline, CDR1 KGHSH and CDR2 LQKENI. The CDR3 sequence: CASSPLTGTEAFF. CDR3 bases: TGTGCCAGCTCACCCTTGACGGGGACTGAAGCTTTCTTT.

The chain couples TRBV7-3 to TRBJ2-1; TRBD2 matches 9 bases. V dropped 5 bases and J dropped 0; count of bases not matched to a gene: 5. This CDR3 comprises 16 residues. Germline CDR1 reads SGHTA; CDR2 reads FQGTGA. The CDR3 DNA sequence: TGTGCCAGCAGCGAACTAGCGGGTACCTCCTACAATGAGCAGTTCTTC. This codes for CASSELAGTSYNEQFF.

This clone has more than one count but fewer than ten. V gene TRBV5-6 combines with J gene TRBJ1-6, with a possible D match to TRBD1 (5 bases). CDR3 length: 14 amino acids. Trimming pared 6 bases from V and 5 bases from J, leaving 12 bases between. Germline V gives CDR1 SGHDT, CDR2 YYEEEE. The CDR3 DNA reads TGTGCCAGCAAACGGGACTACCATAATTCACCCCTCCACTTT. It is translated as CASKRDYHNSPLHF.

This chain links TRBV23-1 with TRBJ1-5; 10 bases are a match to TRBD1. TRBV23-1 is an ORF for which the function is uncertain. V gave up 3 bases and J gave up 6 bases; unmatched junction bases: 8. The CDR3 loop spans 16 amino acids. The CDR3 DNA follows: TGCGCCAGCAGTCACATTCCGGGACAGGGGACTCAGCCCCAGCATTTT. It encodes CASSHIPGQGTQPQHF.

This chain uses TRBV5-1 with TRBJ2-3; weak D call: TRBD2 (6 bases). This CDR3 spans 15 amino acids. V lost 4 bases, J lost 2 bases, and 14 bases lay in between. CDR1 and CDR2 from the germline V gene are SGHRS and YFSETQ. The CDR3 region is CASSPSRTITDTQYF. Here the CDR3 DNA reads TGCGCCAGCAGCCCGTCCAGGACTATCACAGATACGCAGTATTTT.

The chain recombines TRBV27 with TRBJ2-7, with 7 bases aligning to TRBD2. Trimming removed 5 bases from V and 0 bases from J; junction bases left unmatched: 4. This CDR3 region has 14 residues. Looked up from germline, CDR1 is MNHEY and CDR2 is SMNVEV (reference sequence). The CDR3 sequence is CASSILASSYEQYF. CDR3 nucleotide sequence: TGTGCCAGCAGTATACTAGCGAGCTCCTACGAGCAGTACTTC.

V gene TRBV6-6 combines with J gene TRBJ2-7; 10 positions agree with TRBD2. The germline gives CDR1 MNHNY, CDR2 SVGAGI (reference sequence). Trimming removed 2 bases from V and 7 bases from J; junction bases left unmatched: 5. The CDR3 runs to 14 residues. The CDR3 here is CASSYQRGGHEQYF. In nucleotides, the CDR3 is TGTGCCAGCAGTTACCAGCGGGGGGGCCATGAGCAGTACTTC.